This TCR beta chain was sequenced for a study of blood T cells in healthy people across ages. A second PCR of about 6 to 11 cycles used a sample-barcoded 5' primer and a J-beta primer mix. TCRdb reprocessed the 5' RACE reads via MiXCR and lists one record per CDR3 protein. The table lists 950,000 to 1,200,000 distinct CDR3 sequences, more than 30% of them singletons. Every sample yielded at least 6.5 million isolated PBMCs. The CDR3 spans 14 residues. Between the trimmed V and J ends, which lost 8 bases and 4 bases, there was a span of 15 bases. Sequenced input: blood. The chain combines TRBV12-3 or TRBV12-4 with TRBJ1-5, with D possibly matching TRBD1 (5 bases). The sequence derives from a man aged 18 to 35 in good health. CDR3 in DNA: TGTGCCAGCCGCGACGGGGCAGGGAATCAGCCCCAGCATTTT. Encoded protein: CASRDGAGNQPQHF.